Listed below are T cell receptor beta chains from one sample, sequenced in a study of metastatic and nonmetastatic thyroid tumors. TCRdb reassembled clones from the PCR reads with MiXCR. The table has 31,000 or so clones, approximately 15% seen once. Sequences were obtained from blood. These receptors were obtained from a female donor with papillary thyroid cancer or a benign thyroid nodule (not recorded which). Some clones in this sample may be carry-over from other donors' samples. Both conserved end residues are part of each CDR3. A D gene is named only where the DNA matches it firmly. Where a row states a size, it is once, few, many or the class of an expanded clone; other rows omit it.

NA,TRBV5-1,TRBJ2-3,NA,CASSFSPGGTTDTQYF,TGCGCCAGCAGCTTTTCTCCCGGGGGTACCACAGATACACAGTATTTT
NA,TRBV27,TRBJ2-7,NA,CASRNAGGSGYEQYF,TGTGCCAGCAGAAATGCAGGCGGATCGGGCTACGAGCAGTACTTC
NA,TRBV27,TRBJ2-7,few,CASGLPDNLYEQYF,TGTGCCAGCGGTTTACCCGACAACCTATACGAGCAGTACTTC
TRBD2,TRBV4-2,TRBJ2-3,many,CASSQDLAGGASTDTQYF,TGTGCCAGCAGCCAAGACCTAGCGGGGGGAGCTAGCACAGATACGCAGTATTTT
NA,TRBV7-7,TRBJ1-2,many,CASSPRGPQGYGYTF,TGTGCCAGCAGCCCCCGGGGTCCCCAGGGGTATGGCTACACCTTC
NA,TRBV28,TRBJ1-1,many,CASSRSGENTEAFF,TGTGCCAGCAGTCGAAGTGGGGAGAACACTGAAGCTTTCTTT
TRBD1,TRBV6-1,TRBJ2-1,many,CASSARTGGSYNEQFF,TGTGCCAGCAGCGCGAGGACAGGGGGGTCCTACAATGAGCAGTTCTTC
NA,TRBV6-5,TRBJ1-5,many,CASSYSLNSHQPQHF,TGTGCCAGCAGTTACTCTTTGAACAGCCATCAGCCCCAGCATTTT
TRBD2,TRBV4-1,TRBJ2-3,many,CASSLGTSWHGTQYF,TGCGCCAGCAGCCTCGGGACTAGCTGGCACGGTACGCAGTATTTT
NA,TRBV11-2,TRBJ2-2,NA,CASSFLSGAITGELFF,TGTGCCAGCAGCTTTCTTTCAGGTGCGATAACCGGGGAGCTGTTTTTT
NA,TRBV30,TRBJ2-7,once,CAWSQAWSSYEQYF,TGTGCCTGGAGTCAGGCATGGAGCTCCTACGAGCAGTACTTC
TRBD2,TRBV11-3,TRBJ2-2,many,CASTLAGNTGELFF,TGTGCCAGCACGCTAGCGGGAAACACCGGGGAGCTGTTTTTT
TRBD2,TRBV6-1,TRBJ2-7,few,CASSMGSGGASYEQYF,TGTGCCAGCAGCATGGGGAGCGGGGGGGCATCCTACGAGCAGTACTTC
NA,TRBV4-1,TRBJ1-1,many,CASSQLTHREEAFF,TGCGCCAGCAGCCAACTCACCCACAGGGAGGAAGCTTTCTTT
NA,TRBV7-8,TRBJ2-5,many,CASSLASEQETQYF,TGTGCCAGCAGCTTAGCGAGCGAGCAAGAGACCCAGTACTTC
TRBD1,TRBV27,TRBJ2-1,NA,CASSYPKGQGYNEQFF,TGTGCCAGCAGTTACCCCAAGGGACAGGGTTACAATGAGCAGTTCTTC
TRBD1,TRBV6-1,TRBJ2-7,large,CASNPDRGGSYEQYF,TGTGCCAGCAACCCCGACAGGGGTGGCTCCTACGAGCAGTACTTC
NA,TRBV5-4,TRBJ1-1,many,CASSWGGGNTEAFF,TGTGCCAGCAGCTGGGGGGGCGGTAACACTGAAGCTTTCTTT
TRBD2,TRBV6-1,TRBJ2-1,many,CASSFSGSSYNEQFF,TGTGCCAGCAGTTTTAGCGGGAGCTCCTACAATGAGCAGTTCTTC
TRBD1,TRBV15,TRBJ2-1,many,CATRSGTGSYNEQFF,TGTGCCACCAGGTCCGGGACAGGCTCCTACAATGAGCAGTTCTTC
NA,TRBV5-4,TRBJ2-1,many,CASSFPRVANEQFF,TGTGCCAGCAGCTTCCCCAGGGTGGCGAATGAGCAGTTCTTC
NA,TRBV28,TRBJ1-5,many,CASSLKTTEPQHF,TGTGCCAGCAGCCTTAAGACAACTGAGCCCCAGCATTTT
NA,TRBV7-8,TRBJ2-3,NA,CASSSLACGNTYTQYF,TGTGCAAGCAGCTCCTTAGCGTGTGGAAACACATATACGCAGTATTTT
TRBD1,TRBV11-2,TRBJ2-7,NA,CASRPSPGTASYEQYF,TGTGCCAGCAGACCAAGTCCCGGGACAGCTTCCTACGAGCAGTACTTC
NA,TRBV7-3,TRBJ2-2,many,CASSLGFTGPNTGELFF,TGTGCCAGCAGCTTGGGTTTTACAGGTCCGAACACCGGGGAGCTGTTTTTT
NA,TRBV7-9,TRBJ1-6,NA,CASSGRDSPLHF,TGTGCCAGCTCAGGGAGGGACTCACCCCTCCACTTT
TRBD2,TRBV30,TRBJ2-7,NA,CAWSGLALVREQYF,TGTGCCTGGAGTGGACTAGCTTTAGTTCGCGAGCAGTACTTC
NA,TRBV10-3,TRBJ1-1,many,CAISNTGRDTEAFF,TGTGCCATCAGCAATACCGGACGGGACACTGAAGCTTTCTTT
NA,TRBV28,TRBJ2-1,medium-sized,CASSQAYNEQFF,TGTGCCAGCAGTCAGGCCTACAATGAGCAGTTCTTC
TRBD2,TRBV5-4,TRBJ2-3,many,CASSLELAGMSSDTQYF,TGTGCCAGCAGCTTGGAACTAGCGGGAATGAGTAGCGATACGCAGTATTTT
NA,TRBV5-4,TRBJ2-1,few,CASSSGLERAHEQFF,TGTGCCAGCAGCTCGGGATTAGAGCGCGCCCATGAGCAGTTCTTC
NA,TRBV6-5,TRBJ2-7,medium-sized,CASSYSSSSLSYEQYF,TGTGCCAGCAGTTACTCGAGTAGTAGCCTGTCCTACGAGCAGTACTTC
TRBD2,TRBV29-1,TRBJ2-3,many,CSVQHSGGATDTQYF,TGCAGCGTTCAACATAGCGGGGGGGCCACAGATACGCAGTATTTT
TRBD2,TRBV10-1,TRBJ2-1,many,CASSLRAGGANEQFF,TGCGCCAGCAGCCTAAGGGCGGGGGGAGCCAATGAGCAGTTCTTC